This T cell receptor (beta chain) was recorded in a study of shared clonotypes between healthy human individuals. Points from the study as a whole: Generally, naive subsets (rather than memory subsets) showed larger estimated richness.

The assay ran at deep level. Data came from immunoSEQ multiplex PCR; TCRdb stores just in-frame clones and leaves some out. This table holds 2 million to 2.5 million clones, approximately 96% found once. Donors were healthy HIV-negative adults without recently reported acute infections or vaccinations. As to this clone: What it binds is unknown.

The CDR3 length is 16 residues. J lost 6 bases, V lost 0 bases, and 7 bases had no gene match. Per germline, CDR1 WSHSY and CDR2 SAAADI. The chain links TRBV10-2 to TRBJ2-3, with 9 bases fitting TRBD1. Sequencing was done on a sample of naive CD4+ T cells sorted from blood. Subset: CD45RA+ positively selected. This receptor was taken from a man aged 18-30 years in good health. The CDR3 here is CASSESGGQGTDTQYF. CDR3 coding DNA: TGCGCCAGCAGTGAGTCGGGGGGACAGGGTACGGATACGCAGTATTTT.